One T cell receptor (beta chain) is described in this entry. This entry is derived from a study of Graves' ophthalmopathy and Graves' hyperthyroidism. The V gene end was trimmed by 2 bases and the J gene end by 6 bases; junction bases not matched to a gene: 13. This CDR3 has 17 amino acids. CDR1 KGHDR and CDR2 SFDVKD come from the germline V gene. RNA transcripts were the source from which TCR beta CDR3 regions were amplified. Investigators did first-round RT-PCR with HTBI primers, then second-round multiplex PCR. TCRdb ran MiXCR on the multiplex PCR reads and lists one entry per CDR3 protein. The repertoire holds some 520,000 distinct CDR3 sequences, with around 14% as singletons.

The receptor was isolated from a woman in her twenties or thirties with Graves' ophthalmopathy. The rearrangement joins TRBV24-1 to TRBJ1-2, with 8 bases matching TRBD1. Material: blood. The CDR3 DNA reads as TGTGCCACCAGTGATTCGAGTCAGGGGGCTCATTCGGATGGCTACACCTTC. As protein: CATSDSSQGAHSDGYTF.